Included here is one TCR beta chain sequence, with context. Its specificity is unknown. Time point defined: baseline, week 1 (first vaccination visit). The sample's treatment: pre-vaccination baseline after standard-of-care therapy. Clones were sequenced by immunoSEQ multiplex PCR, and TCRdb holds only the in-frame ones, with some missing. Of about 88,000 clones in the sample, about four fifths are singletons; the top ten hold roughly 5%. With 4 bases removed from V and 4 bases from J, the gap between germline ends came to 10 bases. The germline gives CDR1 SGHRS, CDR2 YFSETQ. The CDR3 totals 13 residues. The entry originates in a study of a mutant IDH1 vaccine in newly diagnosed glioma. Study details: Treated patients, averaging roughly 44 years, were roughly 62% male and about 40% female. Most patients had radiochemotherapy with temozolomide before enrollment; others had one alone.

Findings of the study overall: Any relationship between pseudoprogression and changes in top peripheral T cell clonotypes seemed absent. It was more than 80% of patients that developed vaccine-induced immune responses.

Sequenced here: PBMCs, sampled from a glioma patient treated with radiotherapy, temozolomide or both. The TCR sequence derives from a man aged 40-50 years with glioma. Some clones in this sample may be carry-over from other donors' samples. The chain is built from TRBV5-1 and TRBJ2-3; D perhaps matches TRBD1 (6 bases). CDR3 DNA sequence: TGCGCCAGCAGCCGTGGACAGCCAGATACGCAGTATTTT. This codes for CASSRGQPDTQYF.